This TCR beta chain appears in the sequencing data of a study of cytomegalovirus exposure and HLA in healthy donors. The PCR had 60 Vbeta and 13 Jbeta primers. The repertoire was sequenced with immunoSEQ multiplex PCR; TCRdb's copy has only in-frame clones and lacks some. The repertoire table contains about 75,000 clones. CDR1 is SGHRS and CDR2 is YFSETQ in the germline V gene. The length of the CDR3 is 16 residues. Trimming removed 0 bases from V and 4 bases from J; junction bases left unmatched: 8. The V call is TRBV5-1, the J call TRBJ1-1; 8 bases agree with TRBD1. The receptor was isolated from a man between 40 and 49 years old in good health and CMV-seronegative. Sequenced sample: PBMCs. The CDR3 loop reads CASSLVSARGLTEAFF. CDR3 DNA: TGCGCCAGCAGCTTGGTTTCAGCCAGGGGGCTCACTGAAGCTTTCTTT.